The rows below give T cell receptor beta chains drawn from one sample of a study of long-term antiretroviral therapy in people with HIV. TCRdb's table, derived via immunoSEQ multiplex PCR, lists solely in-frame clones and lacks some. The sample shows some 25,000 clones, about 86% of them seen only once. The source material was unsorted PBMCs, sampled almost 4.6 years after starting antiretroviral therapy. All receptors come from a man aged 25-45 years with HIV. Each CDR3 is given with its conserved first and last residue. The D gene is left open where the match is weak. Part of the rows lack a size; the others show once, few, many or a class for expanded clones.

CDR3aa: CAMTGGLNTEAFF
CDR3nt: TGTGCCATGACCGGTGGTTTAAACACTGAAGCTTTCTTT
d_gene: -
j_gene: TRBJ1-1
v_gene: TRBV5-4
abundance: few

CDR3aa: CASSTGYEEKLFF
CDR3nt: TGTGCCAGCTCTACAGGTTATGAGGAAAAACTGTTTTTT
d_gene: -
j_gene: TRBJ1-4
v_gene: TRBV25-1
abundance: -

CDR3aa: CASSQTDRTEAFF
CDR3nt: TGCGCCAGCAGCCAAACAGACAGGACTGAAGCTTTCTTT
d_gene: -
j_gene: TRBJ1-1
v_gene: TRBV4-3
abundance: -

CDR3aa: CASRRGQTYEQYF
CDR3nt: TGCGCCAGCAGACGGGGACAGACCTACGAGCAGTACTTC
d_gene: TRBD1
j_gene: TRBJ2-7
v_gene: TRBV10-2
abundance: -

CDR3aa: CASSEGTGYGYTF
CDR3nt: TGTGCCAGCAGTGAAGGGACAGGCTATGGCTACACCTTC
d_gene: TRBD1
j_gene: TRBJ1-2
v_gene: TRBV6-4
abundance: -

CDR3aa: CASSPQGREQPQHF
CDR3nt: TGTGCCAGCAGTCCACAGGGGAGGGAGCAGCCCCAGCATTTT
d_gene: TRBD1
j_gene: TRBJ1-5
v_gene: TRBV27
abundance: -

CDR3aa: CASRASGSPRQPQHF
CDR3nt: TGTGCCAGCAGGGCATCTGGGTCTCCAAGACAGCCCCAGCATTTT
d_gene: -
j_gene: TRBJ1-5
v_gene: TRBV2
abundance: -

CDR3aa: CASSPRQGAYGYTF
CDR3nt: TGTGCCAGCAGTCCGCGACAGGGGGCTTATGGCTACACCTTC
d_gene: TRBD1
j_gene: TRBJ1-2
v_gene: TRBV27
abundance: -

CDR3aa: CASSQDRGLSSYNEQFF
CDR3nt: TGCGCCAGCAGCCAAGATCGTGGGCTTAGCTCCTACAATGAGCAGTTCTTC
d_gene: -
j_gene: TRBJ2-1
v_gene: TRBV4-3
abundance: -

CDR3aa: CASSPTGFTYNEQFF
CDR3nt: TGTGCCAGCAGCCCTACAGGCTTTACCTACAATGAGCAGTTCTTC
d_gene: -
j_gene: TRBJ2-1
v_gene: TRBV5-4
abundance: -

CDR3aa: CASSQDGNSLYKAFF
CDR3nt: TGCGCCAGCAGCCAAGATGGGAACAGCCTTTATAAGGCTTTCTTT
d_gene: -
j_gene: TRBJ1-1
v_gene: TRBV4-1
abundance: once

CDR3aa: CAWSPLAGVSSYNEQFF
CDR3nt: TGTGCCTGGAGTCCGTTAGCGGGAGTGAGCTCCTACAATGAGCAGTTCTTC
d_gene: TRBD2
j_gene: TRBJ2-1
v_gene: TRBV30
abundance: -

CDR3aa: CASRGPLSYEQYF
CDR3nt: TGTGCCAGCAGGGGCCCCCTAAGTTACGAGCAGTACTTC
d_gene: -
j_gene: TRBJ2-7
v_gene: TRBV6-1
abundance: -

CDR3aa: CASSLSLTGYEQYF
CDR3nt: TGTGCCAGCAGTTTATCCCTAACAGGCTACGAGCAGTACTTC
d_gene: -
j_gene: TRBJ2-7
v_gene: TRBV27
abundance: -

CDR3aa: CASSYPTSGDYNEQFF
CDR3nt: TGTGCCAGCAGCTACCCGACTAGCGGGGACTACAATGAGCAGTTCTTC
d_gene: TRBD2
j_gene: TRBJ2-1
v_gene: TRBV7-9
abundance: -

CDR3aa: CASIGGQSLGYTF
CDR3nt: TGTGCCAGCATAGGAGGGCAGTCACTTGGCTACACCTTC
d_gene: -
j_gene: TRBJ1-2
v_gene: TRBV6-6
abundance: -

CDR3aa: CAWSERHNEQFF
CDR3nt: TGTGCCTGGAGTGAGCGGCACAATGAGCAGTTCTTC
d_gene: -
j_gene: TRBJ2-1
v_gene: TRBV30
abundance: -